Listed below are T cell receptor beta chains from one sample, sequenced in a study of beta chain features in type 1 diabetes. Repertoires were generated with immunoSEQ multiplex PCR, while TCRdb's copy carries only in-frame clones and drops some. In the table there are about 650,000 clones, 9.5% to 15% of which are singletons. Sequencing was done on a sample of naive CD4+ T cells from blood. The source of these receptors is a man younger than 40 with type 1 diabetes. Each CDR3 is given with its conserved first and last residue. Only part of the rows carry a size: once, few, many, or a class if the clone is expanded.

clone size	V gene	CDR3 protein
few	TRBV10-3	CAIRDSLRGPQHF
few	TRBV30	CAWRKGLAGANEQFF
few	TRBV25-1	CASSPGSYSPLHF
few	TRBV7-9	CASSLLAGSTDTQYF
.	TRBV11-3	CASSLGLVRGVVYEQFF
.	TRBV5-1	CASSWGTDEAFF
.	TRBV7-2	CASSHGVLTGELFF
few	TRBV7-2	CASSYNGAENEKLFF
.	TRBV11-2	CASSLGVRPIAETQYF
.	TRBV10-3	CAISESRLAGEQFF
few	TRBV28	CASTTGQGNEKLFF
.	TRBV10-3	CAISQQGGGNYGYTF
few	TRBV5-1	CASSPGQGGNQPQHF
.	TRBV6-5	CASSQQGSYGYTF
.	TRBV2	CASSEQGSDEAFF
few	TRBV7-2	CASSRRADTQYF
.	TRBV7-2	CASSRTEGQYF
.	TRBV18	CASSPTGGLITEAFF
few	TRBV30	CAWRRQGAPNQPQHF
.	TRBV4-3	CASSQDSGTGNSPLHF
few	TRBV30	CAWSVDSSNQPQHF
few	TRBV11-2	CASSPQRYQETQYF
.	TRBV7-2	CASSLQRETQYF
few	TRBV7-9	CASSLIQAVTQYF
few	TRBV10-3	CATTGVDEQFF
.	TRBV2	CASSDRDNEQFF
few	TRBV9	CASSVDSSGANVLTF
.	TRBV9	CASSTRDRGLFF
.	TRBV2	CASSAASAGETQYF
.	TRBV29-1	CSVLLGDQPQHF
.	TRBV5-8	CASSLDRGNQPQHF
.	TRBV9	CASSVVTNWDTIYF
few	TRBV18	CASSPNVNYGYTF
.	TRBV18	CASSPPASSYEQYF
once	TRBV30	CALLVSDLASPLHF
.	TRBV5-4	CASSLVAGADNEQFF
.	TRBV7-9	CASSPGTGVVYEQYF
few	TRBV5-6	CASSPPPAVSGANVLTF
.	TRBV5-1	CASSLGSGDYEQYF
few	TRBV7-2	CASSSTGADQPQHF
few	TRBV14	CASTQAGGGNEQFF
.	TRBV6-5	CASSYSPGTPDTQYF
.	TRBV28	CASGGTVRYNTGELFF
few	TRBV28	CASRRSGVRGTQYF
.	TRBV27	CASSRSSGSYNEQFF
.	TRBV7-2	CASSLAFTGGATYEQYF
once	TRBV7-2	CASSSTSGVEETQYF
few	TRBV11-3	CASSTRGDSTGELFF
few	TRBV19	CASSIQERVQPQHF
few	TRBV27	CASRSPASYEQYF
.	TRBV9	CASSVEVYGHEQYF
.	TRBV29-1	CSVETGHTMNTEAFF
.	TRBV11-2	CASSLNTANSPLHF
.	TRBV30	CAWSPVSQGGYTF
.	TRBV7-9	CASSLYGGPGNEQFF
few	TRBV28	CASGGTENEKLFF
few	TRBV2	CASSAQALSGNTIYF